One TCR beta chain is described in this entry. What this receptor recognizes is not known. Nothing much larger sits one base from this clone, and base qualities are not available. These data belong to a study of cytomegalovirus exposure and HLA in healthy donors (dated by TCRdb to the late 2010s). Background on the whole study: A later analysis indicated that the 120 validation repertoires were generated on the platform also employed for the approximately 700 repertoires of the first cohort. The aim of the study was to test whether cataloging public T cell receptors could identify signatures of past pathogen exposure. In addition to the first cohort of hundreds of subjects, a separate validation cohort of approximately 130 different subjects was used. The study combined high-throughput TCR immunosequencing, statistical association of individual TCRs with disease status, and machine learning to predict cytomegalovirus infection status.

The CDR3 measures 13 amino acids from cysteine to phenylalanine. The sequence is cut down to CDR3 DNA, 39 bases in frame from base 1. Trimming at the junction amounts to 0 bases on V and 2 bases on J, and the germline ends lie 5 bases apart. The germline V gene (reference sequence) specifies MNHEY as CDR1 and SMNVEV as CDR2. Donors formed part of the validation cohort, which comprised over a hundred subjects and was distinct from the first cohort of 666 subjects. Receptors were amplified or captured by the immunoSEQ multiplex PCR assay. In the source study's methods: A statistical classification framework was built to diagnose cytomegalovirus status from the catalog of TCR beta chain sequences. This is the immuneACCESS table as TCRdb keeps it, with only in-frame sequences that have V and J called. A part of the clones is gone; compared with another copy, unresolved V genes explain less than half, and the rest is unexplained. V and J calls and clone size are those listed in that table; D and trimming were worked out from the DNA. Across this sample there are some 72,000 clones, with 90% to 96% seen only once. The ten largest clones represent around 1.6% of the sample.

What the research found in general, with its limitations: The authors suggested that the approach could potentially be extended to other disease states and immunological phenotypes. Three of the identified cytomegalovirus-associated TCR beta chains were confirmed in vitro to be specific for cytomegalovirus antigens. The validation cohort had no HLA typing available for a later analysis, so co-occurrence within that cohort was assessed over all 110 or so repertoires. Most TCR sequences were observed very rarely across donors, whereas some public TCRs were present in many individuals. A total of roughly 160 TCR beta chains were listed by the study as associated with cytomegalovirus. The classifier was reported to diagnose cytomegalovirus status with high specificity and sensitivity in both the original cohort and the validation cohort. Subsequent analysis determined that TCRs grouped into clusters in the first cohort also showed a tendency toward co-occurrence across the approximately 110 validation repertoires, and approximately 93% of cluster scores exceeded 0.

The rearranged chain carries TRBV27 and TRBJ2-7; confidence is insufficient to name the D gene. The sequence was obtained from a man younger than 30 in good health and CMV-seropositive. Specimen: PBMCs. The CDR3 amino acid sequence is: CASSLSPPYEQYF. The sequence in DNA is TGTGCCAGCAGTTTATCTCCTCCCTACGAGCAGTACTTC.